A single sample is the source of the 25 T cell receptor beta chains below, sequenced in a study of blood T cell repertoires in COVID-19. TCRdb's copy holds only in-frame clones and misses some; the assay was immunoSEQ multiplex PCR. The sample gives a few hundred thousand clones, around 86% of which show up once; 3.6% is in the top ten. Sequencing was performed on peripheral blood. Receptor source: a young man with active or convalescent COVID-19.

The J gene is TRBJ1-5, the V gene TRBV28, with 10 bases fitting TRBD1. The CDR3 has 15 residues. The germline CDR1 and CDR2 sequences are MDHEN and SYDVKM. J lost 6 bases, V lost 0 bases, and 2 bases had no gene match. CDR3 sequence reads: CASSLWGQGSQPQHF. CDR3 nucleotides: TGTGCCAGCAGTTTATGGGGACAGGGGAGTCAGCCCCAGCATTTT.

The rearrangement links TRBV14 to TRBJ2-1; TRBD2 matches at 11 bases. The length of the CDR3 is 15 residues. With 5 bases clipped from V and 9 bases from J, the junction kept 9 bases outside the gene matches. Germline CDR1 SGHDN, CDR2 FVKESK. CDR3 nucleotides: TGTGCCAGCAGCAAACTAGCGGGAGCGGGTCTTGAGCAGTTCTTC. It codes for CASSKLAGAGLEQFF.

The CDR3 spells CAGHRSFGVDTEAFF. The CDR3 DNA reads TGTGCCGGACACCGGAGCTTTGGGGTAGACACTGAAGCTTTCTTT. This chain connects TRBV7-9 to TRBJ1-1; weak D call: TRBD1 (5 bases). Germline V gene sequence: CDR1 SEHNR, CDR2 FQNEAQ (reference sequence). This CDR3 has 15 residues. Deletions cut 11 bases from V and 3 bases from J, with 22 bases between.

The chain couples TRBV28 to TRBJ1-5, with D possibly being TRBD1 (6 bases). CDR3 length: 15 amino acids. In germline, CDR1 is MDHEN, CDR2 SYDVKM. V gave up 3 bases and J gave up 1 base, with 10 bases separating them. DNA for the CDR3: TGTGCCAGCAGTTTGGACAGTCGGAGCAATCAGCCCCAGCATTTT. Translating it yields CASSLDSRSNQPQHF.

The V call is TRBV27, the J call TRBJ1-4; D might be TRBD1 (5 bases). This CDR3 has 13 residues. Trimming took off 8 bases at V and 10 bases at J, with 17 bases between the two ends. The germline V gene encodes CDR1 MNHEY and CDR2 SMNVEV (reference sequence). Written as DNA, the CDR3 is TGTGCCAGCGCTATGGGGGGGGTTGGAAAACTGTTTTTT. Translation gives CASAMGGVGKLFF.

The V gene is TRBV2, the J gene TRBJ2-7, with no clear D. Between the trimmed V and J ends, which lost 6 bases and 4 bases, there was a span of 19 bases. CDR1 and CDR2 from the germline V gene are SNHLY and FYNNEI. The CDR3 has 15 amino acids. The CDR3 sequence is CASRDLVSSPYEQYF. In DNA form, the CDR3 reads TGTGCCAGCAGAGATCTAGTGAGTTCTCCATACGAGCAGTACTTC.

The V call is TRBV29-1, the J call TRBJ1-2; D is undetermined. The germline CDR1 and CDR2 sequences are SQVTM and ANQGSEA. Trimming stripped 2 bases from V and 2 bases from J, with 9 bases between. The CDR3 has 13 residues. DNA of the CDR3: TGCAGCGTTGAAAAATCGACAAACTATGGCTACACCTTC. It is translated as CSVEKSTNYGYTF.

The CDR3 is CASSLGGSGSIIHEQFF. The CDR3 bases are TGCGCCAGCAGCTTGGGGGGTAGCGGGAGCATTATTCATGAGCAGTTCTTC. This chain uses TRBV5-1 with TRBJ2-1; 9 bases are a match to TRBD2. Germline V gene data show CDR1 as SGHRS and CDR2 as YFSETQ. The CDR3 loop spans 17 amino acids. J gave up 8 bases and V 0 bases, and 12 bases lay outside the gene matches.

CDR3 nucleotides: TGTGCCATCAGTCCCGAAGGGACAGCCCCCATTAGGGAGCAGTTCTTC. Protein sequence: CAISPEGTAPIREQFF. The rearrangement links TRBV10-3 to TRBJ2-1, with TRBD1 identical over 7 bases. The length of the CDR3 is 16 residues. Per germline, CDR1 ENHRY and CDR2 SYGVKD. The junction had 17 bases not matched to a gene; V was cut back by 5 bases and J by 10 bases.

The gene calls are TRBV15 and TRBJ1-1; D ambiguous. The CDR3 runs 13 residues. V was shortened by 5 bases and J by 1 base, with 8 bases between the two germline ends. Germline V gives CDR1 LNHNV, CDR2 YYDKDF (reference sequence). In DNA form, the CDR3 reads TGTGCCACCAGCCCATACAGGAACACTGAAGCTTTCTTT. It translates to CATSPYRNTEAFF. Using reference TRBV15 and TRBJ1-1 for the parts outside the CDR3, the full variable domain is DAMVIQNPRYQVTQFGKPVTLSCSQTLNHNVMYWYQQKSSQAPKLLFHYYDKDFNNEADTPDNFQSRRPNTSFCFLDIRSPGLGDTAMYLCATSPYRNTEAFFGQGTRLTVV.

The chain employs TRBV24-1 and TRBJ2-6, with a tentative D call TRBD1 (5 bases). Trimming left V 7 bases short and J 4 bases short, with 7 bases between. The CDR3 covers 13 residues. Germline V gene sequence: CDR1 KGHDR, CDR2 SFDVKD. For the CDR3, the DNA is TGTGCCACCAGCAGGGCAGGGGCCAACGTCCTGACTTTC. Translating gives CATSRAGANVLTF.

The chain joins TRBV5-1 to TRBJ2-5, with D maybe TRBD2 (7 bases). This CDR3 has 13 amino acids. CDR1 SGHRS and CDR2 YFSETQ come from the germline V gene. V was trimmed by 7 bases and J by 11 bases, leaving 21 bases between them. The CDR3 DNA sequence: TGCGCCAGCCTAGCGGCCGAGAGGGGGGAACAGTACTTC. Translated: CASLAAERGEQYF.

V and J are TRBV10-3 and TRBJ1-1; D is uncertain. The germline V and J ends were trimmed by 2 bases and 5 bases, with 9 bases remaining between them. Germline V CDR1 and CDR2: ENHRY, SYGVKD. The CDR3 has 13 residues. CDR3 sequence (DNA): TGTGCCATCAGTGAGGAAGAGGAGACTGAAGCTTTCTTT. This gives the protein CAISEEEETEAFF.

In this sample, this clone turned up a few times. Distinct nucleotide sequences in the sample also encode this CDR3. The chain is built from TRBV13 and TRBJ1-1; 9 nucleotides align to TRBD1. The germline V gene has CDR1 PRHDT and CDR2 FYEKMQ (reference sequence). J gave up 1 base and V 5 bases, and 2 bases lay outside the gene matches. The CDR3 covers 14 residues. CDR3 in amino acids: CASSVGQGNTEAFF. The CDR3 nucleotides are TGTGCCAGCAGCGTGGGACAGGGGAACACTGAAGCTTTCTTT.

This chain uses TRBV5-1 with TRBJ2-2, with D unresolved. Germline V CDR1 and CDR2: SGHRS, YFSETQ. There are 14 residues in the CDR3. The V end lost 0 bases, the J end lost 6 bases, and 9 bases lay between the germline ends. Here the CDR3 reads CASSLGVSAGELFF. The DNA for the CDR3 is TGCGCCAGCAGCTTGGGAGTAAGCGCCGGGGAGCTGTTTTTT.

The V call is TRBV7-9, the J call TRBJ2-7; perhaps TRBD2 as D (5 bases). The CDR3 loop spans 15 amino acids. Germline values: CDR1 SEHNR, CDR2 FQNEAQ (reference sequence). Trimming stripped 4 bases from V and 4 bases from J, with 17 bases between. CDR3 DNA sequence: TGTGCCAGCAGCTCAGACTTGCGACGGGGTTACGAGCAGTACTTC. This sequence encodes CASSSDLRRGYEQYF.

CDR3 sequence (DNA): TGCGCCAGCAGGGATCAGGGGAATCAGCCCCAGCATTTT. Protein sequence: CASRDQGNQPQHF. This chain connects TRBV10-2 to TRBJ1-5, with a tentative D call TRBD1 (6 bases). The CDR3 runs to 13 residues. With 6 bases removed from V and 4 bases from J, the gap between germline ends came to 10 bases. CDR1 is WSHSY and CDR2 is SAAADI in the germline V gene.

The chain joins TRBV4-1 to TRBJ2-1; no clear D. CDR3 length: 15 residues. Germline V lookup: CDR1 MGHRA, CDR2 YSYEKL. Trimming pared 3 bases from V and 1 base from J, leaving 10 bases between. The CDR3, as DNA: TGCGCCAGCAGCCACAAAGCTGAGTCCTACAATGAGCAGTTCTTC. It yields the protein CASSHKAESYNEQFF.

The CDR3 loop is CASSVQGLGSSTEAFF. CDR3 DNA: TGTGCCAGCAGTGTACAGGGGCTGGGGTCGTCCACTGAAGCTTTCTTT. V and J are TRBV2 and TRBJ1-1, with 7 bases aligning to TRBD1. Germline trimming cut 4 bases from V and 4 bases from J; bases unmatched to any gene: 12. CDR3 size: 16 residues. Germline values: CDR1 SNHLY, CDR2 FYNNEI.

The rearrangement links TRBV5-1 to TRBJ1-3, with D unresolved. The CDR3 covers 14 residues. The germline gives CDR1 SGHRS, CDR2 YFSETQ. V was clipped by 4 bases and J by 2 bases, with 10 bases between them. The CDR3, as DNA: TGCGCCAGCAGCCCCGCTAGCGCTGGAAACACCATATATTTT. This translates into CASSPASAGNTIYF.

Comments on this clone: This may be a read error, as it is one base from a much larger clone. The chain has TRBV19 and TRBJ2-4; 8 bases are shared with TRBD1. J lost 8 bases, V lost 6 bases, and 9 bases had no gene match. In germline, CDR1 is LNHDA, CDR2 SQIVND (reference sequence). The CDR3 sequence is 14 residues long. This CDR3 reads CASRGVQGADIQYF. The CDR3 coding sequence is TGTGCCAGTAGGGGGGTGCAGGGGGCGGACATTCAGTACTTC. Full variable domain (rest looked up from reference TRBV19 and TRBJ2-4): DGGITQSPKYLFRKEGQNVTLSCEQNLNHDAMYWYRQDPGQGLRLIYYSQIVNDFQKGDIAEGYSVSREKKESFPLTVTSAQKNPTAFYLCASRGVQGADIQYFGAGTRLSVL.

J is TRBJ1-2 and V is TRBV5-1, with D perhaps TRBD1 (5 bases). From germline, CDR1 is SGHRS and CDR2 YFSETQ. V lost 6 bases and J lost 6, with 15 bases in between. The CDR3 spans 13 residues. The CDR3 spells CASTWAGPDGYTF. CDR3 nucleotide sequence: TGCGCCAGCACCTGGGCAGGGCCGGATGGCTACACCTTC.

The genes are TRBV5-1 and TRBJ2-2; D perhaps matches TRBD1 (6 bases). V was trimmed by 4 bases and J by 6 bases, leaving 16 bases between them. CDR3 length: 15 amino acids. The germline V gene encodes CDR1 SGHRS and CDR2 YFSETQ. CDR3 loop: CASSDNGQPPGELFF. The CDR3 DNA is TGCGCCAGCAGCGACAACGGACAGCCCCCCGGGGAGCTGTTTTTT.

V is TRBV12-5 and J is TRBJ2-2; D unclear. Germline CDR1 reads LGHNT; CDR2 reads FRNRAP. The CDR3 extends over 14 amino acids. V lost 4 bases to trimming and J lost 2 bases, with 8 bases between them. For the CDR3, the DNA is TGTGCTAGTGGTTCAGTCAGAAACACCGGGGAGCTGTTTTTT. Its translation is CASGSVRNTGELFF.

This chain uses TRBV5-4 with TRBJ2-3, with 11 bases lining up with TRBD2. Germline trimming cut 2 bases from V and 13 bases from J; bases unmatched to any gene: 9. The CDR3 length is 14 residues. Germline V gene data show CDR1 as SGHNT and CDR2 as YYREEE (reference sequence). The DNA for the CDR3 is TGTGCCAGCAGCTTAGTGCTAGCGGGAGGTCTAAAGTATTTT. Translated: CASSLVLAGGLKYF.